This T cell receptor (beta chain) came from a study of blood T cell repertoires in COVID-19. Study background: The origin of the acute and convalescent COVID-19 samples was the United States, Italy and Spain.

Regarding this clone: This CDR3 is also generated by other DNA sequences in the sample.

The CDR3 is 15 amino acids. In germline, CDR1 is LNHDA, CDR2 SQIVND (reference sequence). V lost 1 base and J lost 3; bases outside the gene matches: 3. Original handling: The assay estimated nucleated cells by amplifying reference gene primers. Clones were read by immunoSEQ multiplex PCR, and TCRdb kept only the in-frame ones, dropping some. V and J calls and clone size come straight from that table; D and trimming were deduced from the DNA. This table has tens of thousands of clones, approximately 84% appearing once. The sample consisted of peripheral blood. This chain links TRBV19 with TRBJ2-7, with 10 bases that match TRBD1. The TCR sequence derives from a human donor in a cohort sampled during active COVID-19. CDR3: CASSIVGQGVYEQYF. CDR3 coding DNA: TGTGCCAGTAGTATAGTAGGACAGGGGGTCTACGAGCAGTACTTC.